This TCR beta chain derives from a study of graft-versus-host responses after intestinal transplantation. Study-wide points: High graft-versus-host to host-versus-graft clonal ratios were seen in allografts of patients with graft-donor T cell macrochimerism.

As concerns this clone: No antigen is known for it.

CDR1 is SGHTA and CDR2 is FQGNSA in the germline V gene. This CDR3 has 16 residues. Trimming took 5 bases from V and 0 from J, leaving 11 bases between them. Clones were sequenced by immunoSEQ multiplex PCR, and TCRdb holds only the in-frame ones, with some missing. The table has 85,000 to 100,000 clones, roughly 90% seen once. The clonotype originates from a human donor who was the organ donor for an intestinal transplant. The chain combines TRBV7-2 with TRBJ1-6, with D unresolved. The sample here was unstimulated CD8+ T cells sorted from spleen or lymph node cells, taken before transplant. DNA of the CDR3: TGTGCCAGCAGCCTCCTGGGGAGCTCCTATAATTCACCCCTCCACTTT. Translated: CASSLLGSSYNSPLHF.